A single sample gave rise to the 23 T cell receptor beta chains below, sequenced in a study of a mutant IDH1 vaccine in newly diagnosed glioma. Profiled with immunoSEQ multiplex PCR; TCRdb holds only in-frame clones, not every one. Found here are approximately 61,000 clones, about 86% of them singletons; the top ten hold nearly 7.5%. Time point given: week 5, during vaccination. What each vaccine dose contained was 300 ug of mutant IDH1 20-mer peptide, accompanied by topical imiquimod. Their target antigens are unknown. Sequencing was performed on PBMCs, taken from a glioma patient whose treatment included an IDH1 peptide vaccine. These receptors all stem from a woman in her 50s with glioma.

This rearrangement joins TRBV28 to TRBJ1-1; D might be TRBD1 (5 bases). V was pared by 7 bases and J by 0 bases, with 18 bases between. The CDR3 has 16 amino acids. Germline assignment: CDR1 MDHEN and CDR2 SYDVKM. CDR3: CASNTAGDSLNTEAFF. The CDR3 DNA reads TGTGCCAGCAACACGGCGGGGGATAGTCTGAACACTGAAGCTTTCTTT.

This chain joins TRBV6-1 and TRBJ2-7; D is unclear. Germline V CDR1 and CDR2: MNHNS, SASEGT. Trimming stripped 5 bases from V and 3 bases from J, with 8 bases between. The CDR3 spans 12 residues. The CDR3 region is CASSNRHYEQYF. The CDR3 DNA sequence: TGTGCCAGCAGTAATCGGCACTACGAGCAGTACTTC.

The chain joins TRBV29-1 to TRBJ1-2; D call uncertain. The CDR3 is 15 amino acids. Trimming took 4 bases from V and 4 from J, leaving 19 bases between them. From germline, CDR1 is SQVTM and CDR2 ANQGSEA. CDR3 sequence reads: CSVGYDDTRTYGYTF. As DNA, the CDR3 is TGCAGCGTTGGTTATGACGACACCCGAACCTATGGCTACACCTTC.

The CDR3 bases are TGTGCCAGCAGCTTAGACTGGCAGGGTGAGCAGTACTTC. Protein sequence: CASSLDWQGEQYF. This rearrangement joins TRBV7-9 to TRBJ2-7, with TRBD1 as a possible D gene (5 bases). Germline assignment: CDR1 SEHNR and CDR2 FQNEAQ (reference sequence). V lost 1 base, J lost 7 bases, and 11 bases lay in between. This CDR3 region has 13 residues.

The rearrangement joins TRBV5-6 to TRBJ2-5, with D maybe TRBD1 (5 bases). CDR3 length: 14 amino acids. The V end lost 3 bases, the J end lost 2 bases, and 11 bases lay between the germline ends. CDR1 is SGHDT, CDR2 YYEEEE, per germline. CDR3 nucleotide sequence: TGTGCCAGCAGCTCTTTGGACACTCAAGAGACCCAGTACTTC. Translation: CASSSLDTQETQYF.

The V and J genes are TRBV6-6 and TRBJ1-6; D gene uncertain. The CDR3 sequence is 16 residues long. V lost 2 bases and J lost 9, with 17 bases in between. In germline, CDR1 is MNHNY, CDR2 SVGAGI (reference sequence). Here the CDR3 DNA reads TGTGCCAGCAGTTACGGGGTCGAGGGCTCGAGTTCACCCCTCCACTTT. Protein sequence: CASSYGVEGSSSPLHF.

V and J are TRBV19 and TRBJ1-1; 7 bases align to TRBD1. Per the germline V gene, CDR1 is LNHDA and CDR2 is SQIVND (reference sequence). Unmatched junction bases numbered 9, after V lost 7 bases and J lost 4 bases. The CDR3 is made up of 14 amino acids. Here the CDR3 reads CASTKQGFSTEAFF. CDR3 DNA sequence: TGTGCCAGTACTAAACAGGGGTTCTCCACTGAAGCTTTCTTT.

The table lists this clone with a few counts. Distinct nucleotide sequences in the sample also encode this CDR3. The chain has TRBV5-1 and TRBJ1-1, with TRBD1 matching 7 bases. Germline V gene data show CDR1 as SGHRS and CDR2 as YFSETQ. V trimming: 0 bases; J trimming: 3 bases; junction bases outside the gene matches: 2. CDR3 length: 14 amino acids. The CDR3 region has the DNA TGCGCCAGCAGCTTGGCAGGGGGGTACACTGAAGCTTTCTTT. Protein sequence: CASSLAGGYTEAFF.

The chain uses TRBV13 and TRBJ1-6; 8 bases are a match to TRBD1. Per the germline V gene, CDR1 is PRHDT and CDR2 is FYEKMQ (reference sequence). After removal of 5 bases from V and 0 bases from J, the junction contained 18 bases not matched to a gene. There are 21 residues in the CDR3. For the CDR3, the DNA is TGTGCCAGCAGCACCCGACAGGGGTCGGAGGCTTTAGGCTCCTATAATTCACCCCTCCACTTT. Its translation is CASSTRQGSEALGSYNSPLHF.

This sequence joins TRBV6-5 and TRBJ1-1; TRBD1 is a possible D gene (5 bases). CDR3 size: 13 residues. V was pared by 1 base and J by 4 bases, with 7 bases between. Per germline, CDR1 MNHEY and CDR2 SVGAGI. The CDR3 loop reads CASSYLGGTEAFF. The CDR3 nucleotides are TGTGCCAGCAGTTACTTGGGGGGCACTGAAGCTTTCTTT.

The chain joins TRBV19 to TRBJ1-2; 7 bases align to TRBD1. The CDR3 is 17 amino acids. Germline trimming cut 7 bases from V and 5 bases from J; bases unmatched to any gene: 19. Looked up from germline, CDR1 is LNHDA and CDR2 is SQIVND (reference sequence). The CDR3 region is CASTEVTGSFNVYGYTF. CDR3 nucleotide sequence: TGTGCCAGTACCGAGGTGACAGGGTCCTTTAATGTGTATGGCTACACCTTC.

This sequence joins TRBV2 and TRBJ2-2, with D possibly matching TRBD2 (6 bases). Germline V lookup: CDR1 SNHLY, CDR2 FYNNEI. V was shortened by 6 bases and J by 0 bases, with 17 bases between the two germline ends. The CDR3 extends over 17 amino acids. The chain's CDR3 is CASSPRAGWTNTGELFF. In nucleotides, the CDR3 is TGTGCCAGCAGCCCACGGGCGGGGTGGACGAACACCGGGGAGCTGTTTTTT.

The chain recombines TRBV5-5 with TRBJ1-5, with D unclear. Germline V gene data show CDR1 as SGHKS and CDR2 as YYEKEE (reference sequence). Trimming left V 0 bases short and J 3 bases short, with 7 bases between. This CDR3 spans 14 amino acids. The CDR3 sequence is CASSLARDNQPQHF. For the CDR3, the DNA is TGTGCCAGCAGCTTGGCAAGGGACAATCAGCCCCAGCATTTT.

The chain employs TRBV27 and TRBJ1-2; D is perhaps TRBD1 (5 bases). Per germline, CDR1 MNHEY and CDR2 SMNVEV (reference sequence). The CDR3 is 13 amino acids. Trimming left V 3 bases short and J 6 bases short, with 11 bases between. DNA for the CDR3: TGTGCCAGCAGTTTGTCAGGGTTTGATGGCTACACCTTC. Protein: CASSLSGFDGYTF.

This clone occurred a few times. The chain has TRBV10-3 and TRBJ2-3; D is perhaps TRBD2 (5 bases). Germline V lookup: CDR1 ENHRY, CDR2 SYGVKD. Trimming cost V 3 bases and J 1 base, with 14 bases left between them. The length of the CDR3 is 16 residues. For the CDR3, the DNA is TGTGCCATCAGTGATGCTAGAGGGCCGGGCACAGATACGCAGTATTTT. Protein: CAISDARGPGTDTQYF.

This chain connects TRBV4-1 to TRBJ2-5; 10 bases agree with TRBD2. Germline CDR1 MGHRA, CDR2 YSYEKL. This CDR3 is 17 amino acids long. With 3 bases clipped from V and 5 bases from J, the junction kept 12 bases outside the gene matches. For the CDR3, the DNA is TGCGCCAGCAGCCACGGAGCGGGGGGGCGACCCGGCGAGACCCAGTACTTC. Its protein is CASSHGAGGRPGETQYF.

The chain has TRBV5-1 and TRBJ2-1, with TRBD1 as a possible D gene (7 bases). Germline-derived CDR1 and CDR2 are SGHRS and YFSETQ. The CDR3 sequence is 16 residues long. Trimming removed 3 bases at V and 0 bases at J, with 13 bases between. The CDR3 is CASSSGGGRSYNEQFF. The CDR3 DNA is TGCGCCAGCAGCTCTGGAGGGGGCCGCTCCTACAATGAGCAGTTCTTC.

This clone appeared a single time. V and J are TRBV25-1 and TRBJ1-2; 8 nucleotides match TRBD1. Germline V gene data show CDR1 as MGHDK and CDR2 as SYGVNS. J was trimmed by 1 base and V by 2 bases; bases with no gene match: 0. The CDR3 spans 14 residues. CDR3 DNA: TGTGCCAGCAGTGAAGGACAGGGTAACTATGGCTACACCTTC. Protein sequence: CASSEGQGNYGYTF.

The chain recombines TRBV5-1 with TRBJ1-2; TRBD1 agrees at 7 bases. This CDR3 contains 15 residues. V was clipped by 4 bases and J by 7 bases; unmatched bases: 13. CDR1 is SGHRS, CDR2 YFSETQ, per germline. In DNA form, the CDR3 reads TGCGCCAGCAGCCCTGAGATAGGACAGGCCCCTGGCTACACCTTC. This sequence encodes CASSPEIGQAPGYTF. Full variable domain (outside the CDR3, taken from reference TRBV5-1 and TRBJ1-2): KAGVTQTPRYLIKTRGQQVTLSCSPISGHRSVSWYQQTPGQGLQFLFEYFSETQRNKGNFPGRFSGRQFSNSRSEMNVSTLELGDSALYLCASSPEIGQAPGYTFGSGTRLTVV.

This clone was recorded only once. This chain links TRBV18 with TRBJ1-4; D gene unclear. V was shortened by 2 bases and J by 3 bases, with 10 bases between the two germline ends. Germline CDR1 KGHSH, CDR2 LQKENI. The CDR3 runs to 15 residues. The CDR3 nucleotides read TGTGCCAGCTCACCATCGATAGGGTCTAATGAAAAACTGTTTTTT. This encodes CASSPSIGSNEKLFF.

The V gene is TRBV10-3, the J gene TRBJ1-3; 7 bases line up with TRBD1. Germline-derived CDR1 and CDR2 are ENHRY and SYGVKD. The CDR3 length is 15 residues. V was clipped by 6 bases and J by 4 bases; unmatched bases: 9. CDR3: CAIRGTVGGGNTIYF. CDR3 DNA: TGTGCCATCAGGGGGACAGTTGGGGGCGGAAACACCATATATTTT.

V gene TRBV6-6 combines with J gene TRBJ2-7; D might be TRBD2 (5 bases). Germline values: CDR1 MNHNY, CDR2 SVGAGI (reference sequence). The length of the CDR3 is 13 residues. Trimming cost V 5 bases and J 5 bases, with 13 bases left between them. The CDR3 DNA sequence: TGTGCCAGCAGTACCTCTAGCTTCGACGAGCAGTACTTC. It yields the protein CASSTSSFDEQYF.

The rearrangement links TRBV9 to TRBJ1-1; 8 nucleotides line up with TRBD1. CDR3 length equals 16 residues. With V trimmed by 3 bases and J by 3 bases, 10 bases remained unmatched. Germline CDR1 is SGDLS and CDR2 is YYNGEE. Written as DNA, the CDR3 is TGTGCCAGCAGCGCCCGGACAGGGCGTACCGACACTGAAGCTTTCTTT. This translates into CASSARTGRTDTEAFF.